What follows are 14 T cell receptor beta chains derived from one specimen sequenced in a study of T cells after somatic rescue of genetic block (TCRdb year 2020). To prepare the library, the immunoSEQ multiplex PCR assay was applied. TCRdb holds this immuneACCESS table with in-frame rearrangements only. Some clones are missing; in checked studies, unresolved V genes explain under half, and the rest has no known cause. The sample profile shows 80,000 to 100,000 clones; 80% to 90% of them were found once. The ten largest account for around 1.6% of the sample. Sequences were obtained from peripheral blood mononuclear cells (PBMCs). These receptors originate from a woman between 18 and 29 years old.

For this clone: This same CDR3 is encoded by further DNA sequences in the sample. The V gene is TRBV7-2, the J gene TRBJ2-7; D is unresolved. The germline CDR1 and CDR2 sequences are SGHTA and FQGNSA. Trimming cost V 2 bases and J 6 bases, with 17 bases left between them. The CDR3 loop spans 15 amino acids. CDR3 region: CASSLRAQSSLEQYF. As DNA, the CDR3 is TGTGCCAGCAGCTTAAGGGCCCAAAGTTCGCTCGAGCAGTACTTC.

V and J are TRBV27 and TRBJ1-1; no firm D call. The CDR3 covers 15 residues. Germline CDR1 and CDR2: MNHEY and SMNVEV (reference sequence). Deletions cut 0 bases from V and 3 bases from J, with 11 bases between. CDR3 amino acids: CASSLSGLRDTEAFF. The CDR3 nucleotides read TGTGCCAGCAGTTTATCCGGGCTCCGGGACACTGAAGCTTTCTTT.

The CDR3 nucleotides are TGTGCCACCAGCAGAGTAAGCACCGGGGAGCTGTTTTTT. It yields the protein CATSRVSTGELFF. The chain couples TRBV15 to TRBJ2-2; D is unclear. Germline V lookup: CDR1 LNHNV, CDR2 YYDKDF (reference sequence). V dropped 1 base and J dropped 4 bases, with 4 bases sitting between them. The CDR3 covers 13 residues.

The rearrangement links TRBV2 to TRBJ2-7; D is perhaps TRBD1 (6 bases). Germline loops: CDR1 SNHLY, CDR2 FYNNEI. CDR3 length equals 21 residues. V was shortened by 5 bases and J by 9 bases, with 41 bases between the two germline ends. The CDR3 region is CASSSVGTHRVGAHARRRQYF. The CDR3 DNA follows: TGTGCCAGCAGTTCCGTGGGGACACACAGAGTAGGAGCCCACGCAAGACGTCGGCAGTACTTC. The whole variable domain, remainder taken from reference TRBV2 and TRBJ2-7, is EPEVTQTPSHQVTQMGQEVILRCVPISNHLYFYWYRQILGQKVEFLVSFYNNEISEKSEIFDDQFSVERPDGSNFTLKIRSTKLEDSAMYFCASSSVGTHRVGAHARRRQYFGPGTRLTVT.

This CDR3 is CSVEDPEQGAGGYTF. Here the CDR3 DNA reads TGCAGCGTTGAAGATCCCGAACAGGGTGCGGGCGGCTACACCTTC. J is TRBJ1-2 and V is TRBV29-1; tentatively, D is TRBD1 (6 bases). CDR1 is SQVTM, CDR2 ANQGSEA, per germline. This CDR3 spans 15 amino acids. Between the trimmed V and J ends, which lost 0 bases and 8 bases, there was a span of 19 bases.

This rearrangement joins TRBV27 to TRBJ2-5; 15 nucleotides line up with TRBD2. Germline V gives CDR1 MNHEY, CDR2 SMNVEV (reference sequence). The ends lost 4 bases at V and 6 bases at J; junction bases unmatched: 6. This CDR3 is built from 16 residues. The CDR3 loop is CASSSGLAGGPKTQYF. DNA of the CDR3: TGTGCCAGCAGTTCCGGACTAGCGGGAGGGCCGAAGACCCAGTACTTC.

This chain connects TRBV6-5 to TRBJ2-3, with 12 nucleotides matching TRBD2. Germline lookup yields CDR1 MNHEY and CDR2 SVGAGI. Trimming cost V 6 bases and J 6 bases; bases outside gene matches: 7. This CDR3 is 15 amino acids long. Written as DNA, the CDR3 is TGTGCCAGCAGCCCCGGGACTAGCGGGCGGGATACGCAGTATTTT. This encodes CASSPGTSGRDTQYF.

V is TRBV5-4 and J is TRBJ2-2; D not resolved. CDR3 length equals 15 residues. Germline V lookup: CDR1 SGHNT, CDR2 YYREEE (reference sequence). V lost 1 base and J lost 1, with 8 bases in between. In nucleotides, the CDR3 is TGTGCCAGCAGCTTGAGGCTAGGGAACACCGGGGAGCTGTTTTTT. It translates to CASSLRLGNTGELFF.

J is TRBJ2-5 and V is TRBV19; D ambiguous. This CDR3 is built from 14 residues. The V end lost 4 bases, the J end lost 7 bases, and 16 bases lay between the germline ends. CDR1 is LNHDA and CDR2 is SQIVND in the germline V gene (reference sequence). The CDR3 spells CASSTRLLRGTQYF. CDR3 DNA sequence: TGTGCCAGTAGTACCCGCCTACTTCGAGGGACCCAGTACTTC.

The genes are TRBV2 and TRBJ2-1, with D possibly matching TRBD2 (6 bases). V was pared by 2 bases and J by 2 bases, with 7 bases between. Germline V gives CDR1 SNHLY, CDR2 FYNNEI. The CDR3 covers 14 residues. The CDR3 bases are TGTGCCAGCAGTGAACGGGGGACCTACAATGAGCAGTTCTTC. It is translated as CASSERGTYNEQFF.

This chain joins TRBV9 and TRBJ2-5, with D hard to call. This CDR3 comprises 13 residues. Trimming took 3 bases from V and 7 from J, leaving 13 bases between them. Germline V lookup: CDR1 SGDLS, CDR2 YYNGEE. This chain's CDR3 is CASSANPTGTQYF. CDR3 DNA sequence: TGTGCCAGCAGCGCCAACCCTACTGGGACCCAGTACTTC.

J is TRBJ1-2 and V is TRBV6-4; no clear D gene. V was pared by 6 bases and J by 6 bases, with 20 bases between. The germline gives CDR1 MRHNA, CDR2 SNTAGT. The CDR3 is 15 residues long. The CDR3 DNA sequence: TGTGCCAGCAGCCCGGACGAACAGCCGGGGAATGGCTACACCTTC. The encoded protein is CASSPDEQPGNGYTF.

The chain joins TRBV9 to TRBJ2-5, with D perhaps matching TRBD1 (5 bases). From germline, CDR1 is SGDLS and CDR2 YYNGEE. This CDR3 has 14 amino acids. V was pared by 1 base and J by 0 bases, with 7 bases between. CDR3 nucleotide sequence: TGTGCCAGCAGCGTAACAGGATACCAAGAGACCCAGTACTTC. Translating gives CASSVTGYQETQYF.

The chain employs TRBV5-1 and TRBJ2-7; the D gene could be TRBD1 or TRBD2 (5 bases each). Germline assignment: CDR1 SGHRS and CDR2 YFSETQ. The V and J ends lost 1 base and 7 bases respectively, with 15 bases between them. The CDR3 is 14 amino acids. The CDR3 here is CASSLSRGSWEQYF. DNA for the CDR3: TGCGCCAGCAGCTTGTCACGGGGCTCATGGGAGCAGTACTTC.